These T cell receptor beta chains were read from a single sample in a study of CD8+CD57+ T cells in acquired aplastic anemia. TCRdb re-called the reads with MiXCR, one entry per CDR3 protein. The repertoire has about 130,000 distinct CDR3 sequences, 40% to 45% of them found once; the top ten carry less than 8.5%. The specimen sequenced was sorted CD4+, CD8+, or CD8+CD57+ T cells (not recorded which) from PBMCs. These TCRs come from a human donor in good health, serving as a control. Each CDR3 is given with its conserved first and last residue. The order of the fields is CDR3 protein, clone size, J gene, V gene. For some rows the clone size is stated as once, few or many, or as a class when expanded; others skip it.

CSVDLKRGTDTQYF	NA	TRBJ2-3	TRBV29-1
CASSRTGSTRDGYTF	many	TRBJ1-2	TRBV7-9
CASNPTSGGITDTQYF	many	TRBJ2-3	TRBV5-1
CASSFSRGLAKNIQYF	many	TRBJ2-4	TRBV7-9
CSARDTQGNEKLFF	NA	TRBJ1-4	TRBV20-1
CAISEAGDRSYEQYF	once	TRBJ2-7	TRBV10-3
CASTLTGVDTEAFF	NA	TRBJ1-1	TRBV10-2
CASSRLVGSSYEQYF	NA	TRBJ2-7	TRBV11-2
CASSLGRDSYNERFF	NA	TRBJ2-1	TRBV5-1
CASSFSVPYSGNTIYF	NA	TRBJ1-3	TRBV11-2
CASSQDFTAGLNEQFF	few	TRBJ2-1	TRBV3-1
CASSLSGVNTIYF	many	TRBJ1-3	TRBV7-9
CASTLESFSGNTIYF	NA	TRBJ1-3	TRBV12-3/TRBV12-4
CASSQFRGNTIYF	many	TRBJ1-3	TRBV6-2/TRBV6-3
CATSEGRGNTQETQYF	many	TRBJ2-5	TRBV24-1
CASRGGGNTIYF	many	TRBJ1-3	TRBV2
CASSLAGIATVAFF	NA	TRBJ1-1	TRBV5-5
CASSLSEAAQVEGYTF	NA	TRBJ1-2	TRBV11-1
CSVDGTGYTF	NA	TRBJ1-2	TRBV29-1
CAWKRRSWYGYTF	few	TRBJ1-2	TRBV30
CAISESASGVHEQYF	NA	TRBJ2-7	TRBV10-3
CATSRVGRGNEQYF	NA	TRBJ2-7	TRBV15
CASSVKTKTSGRFGTDTQYF	many	TRBJ2-3	TRBV9
CASSGQGITYEQYF	NA	TRBJ2-7	TRBV25-1
CASSPYSRETQYF	many	TRBJ2-5	TRBV19
CSVDGEGAVYGYTF	NA	TRBJ1-2	TRBV29-1
CASSKQEDTQYF	few	TRBJ2-3	TRBV19
CASSLARGVARQETQYF	many	TRBJ2-5	TRBV5-5
CASSFGRGGETQYF	many	TRBJ2-5	TRBV5-1
CSAGQGYTF	NA	TRBJ1-2	TRBV20-1
CASSQEGRRGDTQYF	NA	TRBJ2-3	TRBV14
CASSQGPGRTEAFF	many	TRBJ1-1	TRBV3-1
CASSTKRDRGGYGYTF	many	TRBJ1-2	TRBV6-1
CASSEVGATIYF	many	TRBJ1-3	TRBV6-1
CASSVAARPSEAFF	many	TRBJ1-1	TRBV9
CASSLRSSYEQYF	many	TRBJ2-7	TRBV13
CASSSTAYGYTF	NA	TRBJ1-2	TRBV12-3/TRBV12-4
CASSPEGQGRYEQYF	many	TRBJ2-7	TRBV5-1
CASSLRAGPYEQYF	NA	TRBJ2-7	TRBV6-6
CATSSFGTGVANEKLFF	NA	TRBJ1-4	TRBV15
CSARDPREYSEQFF	many	TRBJ2-1	TRBV20-1
CASLGGGPAPGNTIYF	many	TRBJ1-3	TRBV2
CASSVDNRGEKLFF	NA	TRBJ1-4	TRBV9
CAISGLDSGGARSYNEQFF	NA	TRBJ2-1	TRBV10-3
CAVRTGGAGTGELFF	many	TRBJ2-2	TRBV19
CSAEEMNTEAFF	many	TRBJ1-1	TRBV20-1
CASSLEAEQFF	many	TRBJ2-1	TRBV5-1
CASSLGPGDTYGYTF	NA	TRBJ1-2	TRBV5-5
CASSKNGYTF	NA	TRBJ1-2	TRBV19